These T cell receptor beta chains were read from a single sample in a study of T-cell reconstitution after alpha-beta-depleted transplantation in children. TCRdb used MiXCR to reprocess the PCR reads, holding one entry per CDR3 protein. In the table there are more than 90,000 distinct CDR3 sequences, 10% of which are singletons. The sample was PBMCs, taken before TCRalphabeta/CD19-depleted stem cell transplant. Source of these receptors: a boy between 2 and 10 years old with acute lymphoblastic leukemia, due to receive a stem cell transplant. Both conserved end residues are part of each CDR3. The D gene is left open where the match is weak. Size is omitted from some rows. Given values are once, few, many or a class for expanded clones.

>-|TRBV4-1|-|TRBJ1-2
TGCGCCAGCAGCTCTTGGACAGTCTCCTATGGCTACACCTTC
CASSSWTVSYGYTF
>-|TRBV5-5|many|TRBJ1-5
TGTGCCAGCAGCCCGTCGCTTGATCAGCCCCAGCATTTT
CASSPSLDQPQHF
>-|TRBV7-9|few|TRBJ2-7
TGTGCCAGCAGCTTAGAGCCCGGGAGCTCCTACGAGCAGTACTTC
CASSLEPGSSYEQYF
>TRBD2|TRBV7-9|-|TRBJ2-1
TGTGCCAGCAGGATGCGGGGGGCGGAGCAGTTCTTC
CASRMRGAEQFF
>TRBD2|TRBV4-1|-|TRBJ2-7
TGCGCCAGCAGCCATCTCGGACTAGAAGAGACCTACGAGCAGTACTTC
CASSHLGLEETYEQYF
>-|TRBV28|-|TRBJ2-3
TGTGCCAGCAGTTTATACAGTACACTCTACACAGATACGCAGTATTTT
CASSLYSTLYTDTQYF
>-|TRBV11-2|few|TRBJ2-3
TGTGCCAGCAGCCCCCCTCGGTGGGCGGGAACAGCAAATACGCAGTATTTT
CASSPPRWAGTANTQYF
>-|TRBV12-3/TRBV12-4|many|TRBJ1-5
TGTGCCAGCAGTTTAGGACAGGGCAATCAGCCCCAGCATTTT
CASSLGQGNQPQHF
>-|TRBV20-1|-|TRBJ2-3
TGCAGTGCTACCAAGGTGCTAGCGACCACAGATACGCAGTATTTT
CSATKVLATTDTQYF
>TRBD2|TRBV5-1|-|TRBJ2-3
TGCGCCAGCAGCTTGTTAGGACTAGCGAGCACAGATACGCAGTATTTT
CASSLLGLASTDTQYF
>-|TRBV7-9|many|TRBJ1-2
TGTGCCAGCAGCTCCGGGACCGCTGCTAACTATGGCTACACCTTC
CASSSGTAANYGYTF